This T cell receptor beta chain emerged from a study of blood T cell repertoires in COVID-19. For the study at large: For recovered donors of Cohort 3, there were two negative PCRs, clearance, or symptom resolution.

Clones were sequenced by immunoSEQ multiplex PCR, and TCRdb holds only the in-frame ones, with some missing. The table lists some 200,000 clones, roughly nine tenths of them singletons. This receptor was identified in a woman aged 45-65 years in a cohort exposed to, infected with or recovered from COVID-19 (not recorded which). Specimen: PBMCs or T cells enriched from blood (not recorded which).

The CDR3 loop reads CASSSGLAGAVGQYF. The CDR3 DNA is TGTGCCAGCAGCTCCGGACTAGCGGGGGCGGTGGGGCAGTACTTC. The chain recombines TRBV5-4 with TRBJ2-7, with 13 bases that match TRBD2. The CDR3 loop spans 15 amino acids. CDR1 is SGHNT and CDR2 is YYREEE in the germline V gene (reference sequence). Trimming at V came to 3 bases and at J to 9 bases, leaving 9 bases not matched to a gene.